The entry below describes one T cell receptor (beta chain). No cognate antigen has been identified for it. The sample holds no much larger clone one base away, and base qualities are not on file. The sample belongs to a study of cytomegalovirus exposure and HLA in healthy donors (dated by TCRdb to about 2017). Study-level background: An earlier analysis of 587 of the donors reported 250 to 350 Gb of sequence data and around 120 million unique TCR beta sequences obtained from around 170 million T cells. An early release that covered fewer than 750 HLA-typed donors contained approximately 300 gigabases of sequencing data and 80 million or so unique TCR sequences. Of the roughly 430 genotyped donors, approximately 82% fell in the genetic ancestry cluster associated with self-reported Caucasian donors. The aim of the study was to test whether cataloging public T cell receptors could identify signatures of past pathogen exposure. The T cell repertoires of 666 subjects were profiled by immunosequencing and related to cytomegalovirus serostatus. Besides the first cohort of around 700 subjects, a separate validation cohort made up of around 120 different subjects was used. To predict cytomegalovirus infection status, the study combined high-throughput TCR immunosequencing, statistical association of individual TCRs with disease status, and machine learning. In a later analysis, previously published TCR beta repertoires from roughly 710 donors were re-analyzed and high-resolution HLA genotyping was added so that TCR occurrence patterns could be studied. Rather than drawing on any new phenotypic data, the later analysis identified candidate immune exposures from TCR beta sequences and the way those sequences occurred across donors. In an earlier analysis of 587 of the donors, high-throughput TCR beta sequencing was used to judge whether each TCR beta V gene segment behaved as functional or pseudogenic. Donor age, sex, ethnicity and CMV serostatus were compiled together with the repertoire data. Genome-wide SNP genotypes for about 65% of the 666 donors were used in a later genetic analysis, which treated that subset as a discovery cohort. All discovery cohort repertoires had been generated on a single sequencing platform. Class I and class II HLA loci were covered by the typing at four-digit resolution. Typing coverage varied by locus: roughly 629-640 donors for A, B, C, DRB1 and DQB1; 500 to 550 for DQA1; around 570 for DPA1; about 450 for DPB1. Several DR-DQ haplotypes were treated as single units for association and clustering because of strong linkage in the cohort. Among 398 genotyped donors of the cohort, an average of approximately 230,000 unique TCR beta nucleotide sequences were sequenced per donor, roughly a sixth of them non-productive. Broader findings and caveats from the paper: In a later genetic analysis, fewer N-insertions in productive TCRs were reported among donors in an Asian-associated ancestry cluster than the approximately 710-donor mean. The study listed 164 TCR beta chains as associated with cytomegalovirus. In vitro tests confirmed that a few of the cytomegalovirus-associated TCR beta chains recognize cytomegalovirus antigens. A later analysis associated 17,000 or so TCR beta sequences with specific HLA alleles at a false discovery rate of 0.05. In a later analysis, HLA-associated TCR beta chains showed more clonal expansion and lower generation probabilities than non-associated chains that were equally common. The authors suggested that the approach could potentially be extended to other disease states and immunological phenotypes. Only TCR beta chains were sequenced in this cohort, and the absence of alpha or paired-chain data limited detectable features. For the cohort, immune exposure information was limited to CMV serostatus. In an earlier analysis of some 500 of the donors, most TCR beta V segments were observed in productive rearrangements about 87% or about 30% of the time, broadly matching IMGT annotations. In a later analysis, TCR association rates were found to vary across HLA loci, with the most associated TCRs seen for DRB1 alleles and the fewest for HLA-C alleles. In a later genetic analysis, a missense DCLRE1C variant was associated with V-gene and J-gene trimming of TCR beta chains, and the association was replicated in an independent cohort. Because some donors lacked HLA typing at each locus, the association tests relied only on the typed subset. Across donors, most TCR sequences were observed very rarely, whereas some public TCRs were present in many individuals. In a later analysis, several top co-occurrence clusters were reported to appear linked to parvovirus B19, influenza, CMV and Epstein-Barr virus. The sequencing pipeline was judged likely to have produced a cluster of highly shared sequence variants as a technical artifact. A further reported finding was that TCR beta sequences accurately predicted the HLA-A and HLA-B alleles for most subjects in the first cohort. When HLA alleles, especially DR and DQ, strongly co-occurred, attributing TCR associations to individual alleles was difficult. Roughly uniform sequencing depth across donors was assumed in presence/absence analyses, although this assumption may not hold. Correlated functional status among segregating V segments might reflect linkage disequilibrium, but an unknown experimental factor could not be ruled out. In a later analysis, most CMV-associated TCR beta chains were found to appear HLA-restricted, with HLA associations seemingly driven largely by CMV exposure. The classifier was reported to diagnose cytomegalovirus status with high specificity and sensitivity in both the original cohort and the validation cohort. Some 16 rarely observed V segments, including chromosome 9 orphons, were excluded from the earlier analysis of some 590 of the donors because counts were too low. Some IMGT-functional V segments, including TRBV6-2 and TRBV6-3, could not be distinguished by the 87-base-pair reads and were therefore excluded.

The cohort was made up of 500 to 800 healthy bone marrow donors. At the time of sampling, every cohort member was nominally healthy, though immune exposures that went unrecorded were likely present. The donor was CMV seropositive and was included in the group of some 290 seropositive cohort members. Every donor gave a peripheral blood sample, and the peripheral blood mononuclear cells from that sample were used for TCR beta sequencing. The Qiagen DNeasy Blood Extraction Kit was used to extract genomic DNA from the blood cell samples. The germline V gene gives CDR1 as SGHVS and CDR2 as FQNEAQ. Trimming takes 1 base off V and 5 bases off J; junction bases not matched to a gene: 7. The CDR3 covers 15 residues, taking in both the cysteine and the phenylalanine. The DNA shown is the 45-base CDR3, in frame from base 1. Receptor libraries were prepared by the immunoSEQ multiplex PCR assay. The multiplex PCR relied on a mix of 60 forward primers for TCR Vbeta segments and 13 reverse primers for TCR Jbeta segments. Amplification of the CDR3 region of rearranged TCR beta genes was performed with a multiplex PCR assay on genomic DNA. The Illumina HiSeq System was used to sequence the amplified TCR beta libraries as 87-base-pair reads. The authors processed their data as follows. In a later analysis, some 80 million unique TCR beta chains were counted across the 500 to 700 repertoires, and some 10 million of these chains were shared by at least two donors. A nearest-neighbor algorithm error-corrected the raw reads and collapsed the reads into unique sequences, merging closely related sequences to remove PCR and sequencing errors. CDR3 sequences were aligned to IMGT reference sequences to assign V, D and J gene segments. For a sequence to be retained, a match of at least six nucleotides to both a V gene segment and a J gene segment was required. Rearrangements were called productive when the CDR3 lacked stop codons and stayed in frame with V and J; all others were non-productive. CDR3 was defined by IMGT convention, running from the second conserved V-encoded cysteine to the conserved J-encoded phenylalanine. In an earlier analysis of approximately 500 of the donors, sequences lacking an unambiguous match to a single V gene segment were excluded. In an earlier analysis of 587 of the donors, a V segment was called functional when productive rearrangements were above 56.7%, and segregating when the standard deviation between donors exceeded 5%. A statistical classification framework was built for diagnosing cytomegalovirus status from the catalog of TCR beta chain sequences. A later analysis assigned V and J genes by comparing TCR nucleotide sequences with IMGT/GENE-DB human TR gene sequences. Using the TCRdist pipeline, a later analysis assigned CDR3 sequences along with most-parsimonious VDJ recombination scenarios. In a later analysis, each TCR beta chain was defined by its CDR3 amino acid sequence together with its V-gene family, and reads without a unique V-gene family were excluded. A later analysis removed several hundred highly shared, low-generation-probability nucleotide sequences to deal with suspected cross-contamination and a sequencing artifact. For each public chain, a later analysis derived a clonal expansion index from normalized ranks of inferred template counts within each repertoire. A later analysis computed generation probabilities with a VDJ recombination model fitted to out-of-frame rearrangements, and checked the results against IGoR. In a later analysis, hypergeometric tests were used to score TCR-TCR, TCR-HLA and TCR-CMV co-occurrence, with a repertoire-size bias correction applied to TCR pairs. A later analysis estimated false discovery rates by permuting HLA or CMV assignments 20 times. In a later analysis, co-occurring TCRs were grouped using DBSCAN, and TCRdist sequence similarity was added for clustering within HLA-allele-positive subsets. Repertoires with fewer than 30,000 or more than 120,000 public chains, plus five repertoires with anomalous nucleotide sharing, were excluded from co-occurrence clustering. Drawn from immuneACCESS, this table holds only the in-frame rearrangements with V and J called that TCRdb kept. Clones are partly lost; checked studies trace under half to an unresolved V gene and leave the rest unexplained. For V, J and clone size, that table is used; D and trimming come from the DNA. This sample comprises 95,000 to 150,000 clones, about three quarters of them detected only once. The ten largest clones represent less than 3% of the sample.

Sequenced sample: PBMCs. The V and J segments used are TRBV7-8 and TRBJ1-1, and TRBD1 matches 7 of the central bases. The clonotype was recovered from a woman aged 40 to 50 in good health and CMV-seropositive. The CDR3 in this case is CASSLGRTGLTEAFF. The sequence in DNA is TGTGCCAGCAGCTTAGGTAGGACAGGTTTAACTGAAGCTTTCTTT. Reference TRBV7-8 and TRBJ1-1 proteins supply the regions before and after the CDR3; the full variable domain is: GAGVSQSPRYKVAKRGQDVALRCDPISGHVSLFWYQQALGQGPEFLTYFQNEAQLDKSGLPSDRFFAERPEGSVSTLKIQRTQQEDSAVYLCASSLGRTGLTEAFFGQGTRLTVV.